This passage covers 20 T cell receptor beta chains from one sample sequenced in a study of glioma-infiltrating T cells. Using RNA template, CDR3s of TCR alpha and beta were amplified with iRepertoire arm-PCR. MiXCR, run by TCRdb on the multiplex PCR reads, gives a single entry per CDR3 protein. This repertoire shows around 390,000 distinct CDR3 sequences, 41% found once; its top ten account for around 12%. The sequencing input was glioma tissue, nonneoplastic brain tissue, or PBMCs (not recorded which). The receptors were sampled from a human donor with low-grade glioma or glioblastoma, undergoing nonglioma brain surgery, or in good health (not recorded which).

In regard to this clonotype: One base away lies a much larger clone, so this may be a sequencing read error. The chain is built from TRBV6-1 and TRBJ1-5, with TRBD1 matching over 8 bases. Germline lookup yields CDR1 MNHNS and CDR2 SASEGT. The CDR3 is made up of 13 amino acids. V trimming: 7 bases; J trimming: 3 bases; junction bases outside the gene matches: 2. The chain's CDR3 is CASTTGVNQPQHF. The CDR3 coding sequence is TGTGCCAGCACGACAGGGGTCAATCAGCCCCAGCATTTT.

Worth noting for this clonotype: The junction and the germline gene differ at one end; a read error may be behind it. The chain links TRBV7-6 to TRBJ2-5; D ambiguous. CDR1 SGHVS and CDR2 FNYEAQ come from the germline V gene. The CDR3 length is 14 residues. The CDR3 loop is CASSFPGREETQYF. The DNA for the CDR3 is TGTGCTAGCAGCTTCCCCGGGCGAGAGGAGACCCAGTACTTC.

This clonotype was detected only a few times. The J gene is TRBJ2-5, the V gene TRBV20-1; TRBD2 matches at 12 bases. V was clipped by 4 bases and J by 4 bases; unmatched bases: 7. CDR1 and CDR2 from the germline V gene are DFQATT and SNEGSKA (reference sequence). The CDR3 extends over 15 amino acids. The CDR3 coding sequence is TGCAGTGCTATTGATACTAGCGGGAGGCGAGAGACCCAGTACTTC. Its translation is CSAIDTSGRRETQYF.

This chain uses TRBV20-1 with TRBJ1-4; a weak D match, TRBD1 (5 bases). The CDR3 runs 14 residues. V was clipped by 5 bases and J by 7 bases, with 17 bases between them. Germline CDR1 is DFQATT and CDR2 is SNEGSKA (reference sequence). The CDR3 here is CSAGSRERGEKLFF. The CDR3 DNA follows: TGCAGTGCTGGATCCAGGGAAAGGGGTGAAAAACTGTTTTTT.

Regarding this clonotype: Germline is not matched at one junction end, which may reflect a read error. The chain joins TRBV6-2 or TRBV6-3 to TRBJ2-3; the match to TRBD2 covers 10 bases. Germline lookup yields CDR1 MNHEY and CDR2 SVGEGT. The CDR3 sequence is 21 residues long. CDR3 residues: CAGSYSTVSPTGTSDTDTQYF. CDR3 nucleotide sequence: TGTGCCGGCAGTTACTCTACCGTATCCCCAACCGGGACTAGCGATACAGATACGCAGTATTTT.

V and J are TRBV10-3 and TRBJ2-7, with a tentative D call TRBD2 (5 bases). Trimming stripped 11 bases from V and 6 bases from J, with 20 bases between. The CDR3 extends over 13 amino acids. Germline CDR1 reads ENHRY; CDR2 reads SYGVKD. The CDR3 loop is CAFGRTPAGEQYF. CDR3 DNA sequence: TGTGCCTTCGGCCGGACGCCGGCGGGCGAGCAGTACTTC.

This clonotype was seen more than once but under ten times. This chain uses TRBV10-3 with TRBJ2-3; maybe TRBD2 (6 bases). Germline V CDR1 and CDR2: ENHRY, SYGVKD. CDR3 length: 12 amino acids. Trimming took 7 bases from V and 4 from J, leaving 9 bases between them. CDR3 sequence reads: CAITGGADTQYF. The CDR3 region has the DNA TGTGCCATCACCGGAGGGGCAGATACGCAGTATTTT.

Only a few counts were recorded for this clonotype. The chain couples TRBV7-2 to TRBJ2-7; 8 nucleotides align to TRBD1. Germline V CDR1 and CDR2: SGHTA, FQGNSA. The CDR3 is 14 amino acids. J was trimmed by 2 bases and V by 5 bases; bases with no gene match: 5. CDR3 in DNA: TGTGCCAGCAGCGTCCGGGACAGGACCTACGAGCAGTACTTC. It specifies CASSVRDRTYEQYF.

This clonotype was counted ten times or more. The chain has TRBV27 and TRBJ1-1; TRBD1 might be the D (6 bases). Germline V gene lookup returns CDR1 MNHEY and CDR2 SMNVEV (reference sequence). The V end lost 5 bases, the J end lost 4 bases, and 20 bases lay between the germline ends. This CDR3 is built from 16 residues. The CDR3, as DNA: TGTGCCAGCAGTGTAGTGGGCACACAGGGCCCCACTGAAGCTTTCTTT. This translates into CASSVVGTQGPTEAFF.

A note on this clonotype: A much larger clone differs by one base, so this may be a read error. The chain employs TRBV20-1 and TRBJ1-1; D is unclear. Deletions cut 2 bases from V and 9 bases from J, with 7 bases between. This CDR3 has 10 residues. Per the germline V gene, CDR1 is DFQATT and CDR2 is SNEGSKA (reference sequence). For the CDR3, the DNA is TGCAGTGCTAGAAACCGTAAAGCTTTCTTT. Residues: CSARNRKAFF.

The chain links TRBV7-3 to TRBJ2-2; 9 nucleotides line up with TRBD2. This CDR3 comprises 16 residues. Trimming took 2 bases from V and 4 from J; bases not matched to a gene: 5. Germline V gives CDR1 SGHTA, CDR2 FQGTGA. This chain's CDR3 is CASSLVSGSGTGELFF. The CDR3, as DNA: TGTGCCAGCAGCTTAGTTAGCGGGAGTGGCACCGGGGAGCTGTTTTTT.

The chain is built from TRBV7-3 and TRBJ2-5, with D perhaps matching TRBD1 (6 bases). The ends were cut back, 5 bases at V and 2 bases at J, with 9 bases in the middle. This CDR3 spans 13 amino acids. Per germline, CDR1 SGHTA and CDR2 FQGTGA. The CDR3 spells CASSVGHQETQYF. The CDR3 bases are TGTGCCAGCAGCGTGGGACATCAAGAGACCCAGTACTTC.

The rearrangement uses TRBV20-1 and TRBJ2-7, with 7 bases aligning to TRBD2. This CDR3 is built from 17 residues. Per germline, CDR1 DFQATT and CDR2 SNEGSKA (reference sequence). V gave up 3 bases and J gave up 5 bases; unmatched junction bases: 19. The CDR3 is CSARHPGTGGSPNEQYF. Here the CDR3 DNA reads TGCAGTGCTAGGCACCCCGGGACTGGCGGGAGTCCCAACGAGCAGTACTTC.

This clonotype was picked up many times. This chain joins TRBV27 and TRBJ2-1; D could derive from TRBD1 or TRBD2 (5 bases each). This CDR3 has 14 amino acids. Trimming removed 5 bases at V and 4 bases at J, with 12 bases between. CDR1 is MNHEY, CDR2 SMNVEV, per germline (reference sequence). CDR3 in DNA: TGTGCCAGCAGTGGGGGTTGGGGGTACAATGAGCAGTTCTTC. As protein: CASSGGWGYNEQFF.

This chain joins TRBV6-1 and TRBJ2-7, with D perhaps matching TRBD1 (6 bases). Germline loops: CDR1 MNHNS, CDR2 SASEGT. Trimming pared 7 bases from V and 2 bases from J, leaving 12 bases between. This CDR3 has 13 residues. CDR3 region: CASTTKGAYEQYF. The CDR3 nucleotides are TGTGCCAGCACCACGAAGGGGGCCTACGAGCAGTACTTC.

V usage is TRBV28 and J usage is TRBJ2-2; D possibly corresponds to TRBD1 (5 bases). V dropped 2 bases and J dropped 5 bases, with 6 bases sitting between them. The CDR3 extends over 13 amino acids. Germline V CDR1 and CDR2: MDHEN, SYDVKM. CDR3 residues: CASSLGATGELFF. CDR3 sequence (DNA): TGTGCCAGCAGTTTAGGGGCGACCGGGGAGCTGTTTTTT.

This chain joins TRBV19 and TRBJ2-1; TRBD2 matches 9 bases. Germline CDR1 LNHDA, CDR2 SQIVND (reference sequence). V shed 1 base and J 4 bases; nucleotides not matched to a gene: 5. The CDR3 extends over 16 amino acids. The CDR3 nucleotides read TGTGCCAGTAGTATAGGTGGTAGCGGGAGTTACAATGAGCAGTTCTTC. Residues: CASSIGGSGSYNEQFF.

This chain uses TRBV27 with TRBJ2-7, with D possibly TRBD1 on 6 matching bases. The CDR3 extends over 14 amino acids. Germline CDR1 and CDR2: MNHEY and SMNVEV (reference sequence). The V end lost 6 bases, the J end lost 0 bases, and 12 bases lay between the germline ends. The chain's CDR3 is CASRQGVGSYEQYF. The CDR3 coding sequence is TGTGCCAGCAGACAGGGCGTAGGCTCCTACGAGCAGTACTTC.

This clonotype was seen a few times. The chain links TRBV5-4 to TRBJ2-7, with 9 bases that match TRBD1. The CDR3 is made up of 16 amino acids. Germline CDR1 reads SGHNT; CDR2 reads YYREEE (reference sequence). V trimming: 7 bases; J trimming: 5 bases; junction bases outside the gene matches: 16. For the CDR3, the DNA is TGTGCCAGCTCACCGGGGGGCGGGACAGGGTTGGACGAGCAGTACTTC. Translating gives CASSPGGGTGLDEQYF.

A note on this clonotype: This may stem from a read error, because a much larger clone lies one nucleotide away. The rearrangement joins TRBV20-1 to TRBJ2-7; D ambiguous. Germline CDR1 is DFQATT and CDR2 is SNEGSKA (reference sequence). This CDR3 is built from 14 residues. The CDR3 is CSAREATSSYEHYF. The CDR3 nucleotides are TGCAGTGCCCGAGAAGCGACCTCCTCCTACGAGCATTACTTC.